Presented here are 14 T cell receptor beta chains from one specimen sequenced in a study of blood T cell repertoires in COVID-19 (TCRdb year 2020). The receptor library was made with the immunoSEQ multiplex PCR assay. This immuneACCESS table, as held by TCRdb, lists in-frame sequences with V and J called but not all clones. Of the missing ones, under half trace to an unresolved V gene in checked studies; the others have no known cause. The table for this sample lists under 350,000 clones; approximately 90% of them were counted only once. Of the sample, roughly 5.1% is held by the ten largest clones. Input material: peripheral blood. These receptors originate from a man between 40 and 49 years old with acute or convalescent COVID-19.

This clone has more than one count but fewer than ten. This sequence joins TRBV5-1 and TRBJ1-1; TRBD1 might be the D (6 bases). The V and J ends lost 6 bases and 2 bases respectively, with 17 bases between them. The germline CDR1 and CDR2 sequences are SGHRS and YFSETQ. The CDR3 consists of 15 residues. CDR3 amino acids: CASTITTGTNTEAFF. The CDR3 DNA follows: TGCGCCAGCACCATTACGACAGGAACCAACACTGAAGCTTTCTTT.

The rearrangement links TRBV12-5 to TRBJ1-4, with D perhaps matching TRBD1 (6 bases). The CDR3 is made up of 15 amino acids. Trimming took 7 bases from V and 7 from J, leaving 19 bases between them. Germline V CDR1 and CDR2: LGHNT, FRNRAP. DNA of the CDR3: TGTGCTAGTGCCCTGACAGGCTTAGTTGGTGAAAAACTGTTTTTT. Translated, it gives CASALTGLVGEKLFF.

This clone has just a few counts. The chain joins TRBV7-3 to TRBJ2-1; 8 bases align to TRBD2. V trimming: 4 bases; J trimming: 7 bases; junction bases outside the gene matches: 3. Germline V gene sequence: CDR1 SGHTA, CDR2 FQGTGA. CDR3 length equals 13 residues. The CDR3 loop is CASSSAGVNEQFF. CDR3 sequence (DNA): TGTGCCAGCAGCTCAGCGGGGGTTAATGAGCAGTTCTTC. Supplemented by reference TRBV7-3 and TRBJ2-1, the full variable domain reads GAGVSQTPSNKVTEKGKYVELRCDPISGHTALYWYRQSLGQGPEFLIYFQGTGAADDSGLPNDRFFAVRPEGSVSTLKIQRTERGDSAVYLCASSSAGVNEQFFGPGTRLTVL.

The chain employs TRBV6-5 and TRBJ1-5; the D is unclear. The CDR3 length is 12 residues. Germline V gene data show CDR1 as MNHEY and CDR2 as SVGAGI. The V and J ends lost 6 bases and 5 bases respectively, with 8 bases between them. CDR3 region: CASRTGYQPQHF. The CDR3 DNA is TGTGCCAGCAGGACGGGATATCAGCCCCAGCATTTT.

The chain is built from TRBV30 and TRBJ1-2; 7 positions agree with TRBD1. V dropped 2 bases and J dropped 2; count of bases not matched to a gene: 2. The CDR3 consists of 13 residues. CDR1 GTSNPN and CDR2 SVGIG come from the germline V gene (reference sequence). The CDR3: CAWSPRGNYGYTF. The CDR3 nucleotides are TGTGCCTGGAGTCCCAGGGGGAACTATGGCTACACCTTC. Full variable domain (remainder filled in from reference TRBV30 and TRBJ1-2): SQTIHQWPATLVQPVGSPLSLECTVEGTSNPNLYWYRQAAGRGLQLLFYSVGIGQISSEVPQNLSASRPQDRQFILSSKKLLLSDSGFYLCAWSPRGNYGYTFGSGTRLTVV.

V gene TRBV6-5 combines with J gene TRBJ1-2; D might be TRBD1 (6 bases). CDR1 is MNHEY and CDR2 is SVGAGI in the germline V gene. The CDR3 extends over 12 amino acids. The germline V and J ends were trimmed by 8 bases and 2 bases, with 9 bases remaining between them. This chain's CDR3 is CASQGLNYGYTF. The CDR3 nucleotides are TGTGCCAGCCAGGGGCTAAACTATGGCTACACCTTC.

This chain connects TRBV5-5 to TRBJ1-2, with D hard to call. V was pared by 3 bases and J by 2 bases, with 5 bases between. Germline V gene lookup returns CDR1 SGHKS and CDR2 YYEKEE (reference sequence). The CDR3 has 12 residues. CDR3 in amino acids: CASSWANYGYTF. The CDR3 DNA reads TGTGCCAGCAGCTGGGCCAACTATGGCTACACCTTC.

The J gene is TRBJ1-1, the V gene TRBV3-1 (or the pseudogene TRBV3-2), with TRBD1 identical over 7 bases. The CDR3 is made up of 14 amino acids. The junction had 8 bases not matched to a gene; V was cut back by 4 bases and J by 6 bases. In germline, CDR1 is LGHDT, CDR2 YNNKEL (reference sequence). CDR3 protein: CASSPYTGEAEAFF. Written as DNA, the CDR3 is TGTGCCAGCAGCCCTTATACAGGGGAGGCTGAAGCTTTCTTT.

The CDR3 region has the DNA TGTGCCAGCAGCTTGGGACAGACCTCCTACGAGCAGTACTTC. Amino acids: CASSLGQTSYEQYF. The rearrangement joins TRBV5-4 to TRBJ2-7; a weak D match, TRBD1 (5 bases). V lost 0 bases, J lost 0 bases, and 7 bases lay in between. The CDR3 is made up of 14 amino acids. Germline loops: CDR1 SGHNT, CDR2 YYREEE (reference sequence).

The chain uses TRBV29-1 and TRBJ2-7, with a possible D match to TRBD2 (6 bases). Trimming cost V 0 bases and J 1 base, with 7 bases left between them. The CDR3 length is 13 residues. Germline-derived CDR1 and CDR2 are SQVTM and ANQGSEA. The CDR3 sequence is CSVEDGTSYEQYF. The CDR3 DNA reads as TGCAGCGTTGAAGATGGGACTTCCTACGAGCAGTACTTC.

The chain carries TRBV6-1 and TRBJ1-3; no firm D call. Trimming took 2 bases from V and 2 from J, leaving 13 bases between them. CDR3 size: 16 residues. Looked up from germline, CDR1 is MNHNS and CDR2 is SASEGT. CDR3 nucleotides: TGTGCCAGCAGTGAAAGAACAGCTTCTGCTGGAAACACCATATATTTT. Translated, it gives CASSERTASAGNTIYF.

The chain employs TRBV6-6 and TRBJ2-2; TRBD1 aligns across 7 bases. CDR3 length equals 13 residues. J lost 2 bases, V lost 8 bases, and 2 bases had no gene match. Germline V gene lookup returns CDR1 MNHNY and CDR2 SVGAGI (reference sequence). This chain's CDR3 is CASRDSNTGELFF. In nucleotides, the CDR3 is TGTGCCAGCCGGGACAGTAACACCGGGGAGCTGTTTTTT.

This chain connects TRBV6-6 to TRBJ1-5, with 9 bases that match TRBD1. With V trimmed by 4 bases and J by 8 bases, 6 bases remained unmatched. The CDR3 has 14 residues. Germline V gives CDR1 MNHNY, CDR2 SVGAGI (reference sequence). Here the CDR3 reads CASSSGQGPKPQHF. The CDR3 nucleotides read TGTGCCAGCAGTTCAGGACAGGGGCCTAAGCCCCAGCATTTT.

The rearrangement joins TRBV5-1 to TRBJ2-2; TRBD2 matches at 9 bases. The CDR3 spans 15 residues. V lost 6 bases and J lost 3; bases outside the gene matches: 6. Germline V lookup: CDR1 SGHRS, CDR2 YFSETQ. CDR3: CASIAGGPYTGELFF. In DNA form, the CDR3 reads TGCGCCAGCATCGCGGGGGGGCCTTACACCGGGGAGCTGTTTTTT.